A single sample is the source of the 17 T cell receptor beta chains below, sequenced in a study of blood T cells in healthy people across ages. A J-beta primer mix and a sample-barcoded 5' primer were used in a second PCR of about 6 to 12 cycles. TCRdb independently ran MiXCR on the 5' RACE reads; one entry per CDR3 protein. The data show 920,000 or so distinct CDR3 sequences, under 45% seen once. Sequencing was performed on blood. Receptor source: a woman between 55 and 75 years old in good health.

The chain employs TRBV5-1 and TRBJ2-7; either TRBD1 or TRBD2 may fit D (5 bases each). The CDR3 length is 15 residues. V was pared by 3 bases and J by 7 bases, with 20 bases between. Germline V gene sequence: CDR1 SGHRS, CDR2 YFSETQ. The CDR3 loop reads CASSSSGARYNEQYF. The CDR3 nucleotides are TGCGCCAGCAGCTCGTCCGGGGCTCGGTACAATGAGCAGTACTTC.

A note on this clonotype: Sequence at one end of the junction differs from germline and may be a read error. The V gene is TRBV29-1, the J gene TRBJ2-7; 7 bases line up with TRBD2. The germline V gene has CDR1 SQVTM and CDR2 ANQGSEA. The CDR3 has 12 residues. The CDR3 DNA sequence: TGCAGCGTTGCCGGGGGGTCCTCCGAGCAGTACTTC. It encodes CSVAGGSSEQYF.

J is TRBJ1-5 and V is TRBV28; 9 nucleotides agree with TRBD1. CDR3 length equals 14 residues. CDR1 is MDHEN, CDR2 SYDVKM, per germline. Germline trimming cut 5 bases from V and 9 bases from J; bases unmatched to any gene: 8. The CDR3 reads CASSRDRGFRPQHF. DNA of the CDR3: TGTGCCAGCAGTAGAGACAGGGGGTTTCGGCCCCAGCATTTT. The full variable domain, in which reference TRBV28 and TRBJ1-5 provide the parts outside the CDR3, is DVKVTQSSRYLVKRTGEKVFLECVQDMDHENMFWYRQDPGLGLRLIYFSYDVKMKEKGDIPEGYSVSREKKERFSLILESASTNQTSMYLCASSRDRGFRPQHFGDGTRLSIL.

This clonotype was seen more than once but under ten times. The CDR3 DNA reads TGTGCCAGCAGATGGACTAGCGGGCGGTGCAAGTACTTC. Protein sequence: CASRWTSGRCKYF. The V and J genes are TRBV7-4 and TRBJ2-4, with TRBD2 identical over 11 bases. CDR3 length: 13 amino acids. The V segment lost 6 bases and the J segment 14 bases; nucleotides outside the gene matches: 9. Per the germline V gene, CDR1 is SGHVT and CDR2 is SQSDAQ.

The chain is built from TRBV10-2 and TRBJ2-4; D remains ambiguous. Judging by the DNA end, TRBJ2-7 fits better; the J call may be wrong. CDR3 size: 12 residues. CDR1 and CDR2 from the germline V gene are WSHSY and SAAADI. CDR3 nucleotides: TGCGCCAACGAAGAGGTACCCTACGAGCAGTACTTC. Translated: CANEEVPYEQYF.

This clonotype appeared a few times. Here the CDR3 DNA reads TGTGCCAGCAGCCCTCGTGTAGGGGGATTCGGCGAGCAGTACTTC. As protein: CASSPRVGGFGEQYF. J is TRBJ2-7 and V is TRBV11-2, with D possibly being TRBD1 (6 bases). There are 15 residues in the CDR3. With 5 bases removed from V and 6 bases from J, the gap between germline ends came to 20 bases. The V gene's germline CDR1 is SGHAT and CDR2 FQNNGV.

This clonotype was detected only a few times. The chain is built from TRBV6-1 and TRBJ2-4, with D possibly called TRBD1 or TRBD2 (5 bases each). Trimming stripped 5 bases from V and 7 bases from J, with 12 bases between. Germline V gene lookup returns CDR1 MNHNS and CDR2 SASEGT. The CDR3 has 13 amino acids. CDR3 in amino acids: CASSRDGRNIQYF. For the CDR3, the DNA is TGTGCCAGCAGTAGGGACGGCCGGAACATTCAGTACTTC.

This clonotype was observed a handful of times. The chain is built from TRBV5-6 and TRBJ2-7; TRBD1 might be the D (6 bases). Germline V gene data show CDR1 as SGHDT and CDR2 as YYEEEE. There are 16 residues in the CDR3. Trimming cost V 4 bases and J 0 bases, with 17 bases left between them. The CDR3 region has the DNA TGTGCCAGCAGCGCGAACCGGGACACCTTCTCCTACGAGCAGTACTTC. Translation: CASSANRDTFSYEQYF.

The rearrangement uses TRBV27 and TRBJ2-1, with D possibly being TRBD1 or TRBD2 (5 bases each). V shed 7 bases and J shed 0 bases, with 25 bases lying between them. This CDR3 has 19 residues. Germline V gene lookup returns CDR1 MNHEY and CDR2 SMNVEV (reference sequence). CDR3 residues: CASISSPGGGRPSYNEQFF. The CDR3 bases are TGTGCCAGCATCTCCTCCCCCGGTGGGGGACGGCCCTCCTACAATGAGCAGTTCTTC.

At least ten counts were recorded for this clonotype. The rearrangement joins TRBV25-1 to TRBJ2-5; a possible D gene is TRBD2 (6 bases). Germline V gene data show CDR1 as MGHDK and CDR2 as SYGVNS. The CDR3 runs to 14 residues. V was cut by 1 base and J by 2 bases, with 8 bases left in between. CDR3 amino acids: CASSEFGGQETQYF. The CDR3 DNA reads TGTGCCAGCAGTGAATTTGGGGGGCAAGAGACCCAGTACTTC.

This clonotype was seen a handful of times. The CDR3 nucleotides read TGTGCCAGCAGTACCATTTCGGCGGGAGGGCCTGGATCGCCGGAGCAGTTCTTC. It translates to CASSTISAGGPGSPEQFF. The chain combines TRBV25-1 with TRBJ2-1, with 9 bases that match TRBD2. This CDR3 has 18 residues. Germline loops: CDR1 MGHDK, CDR2 SYGVNS. Trimming took 5 bases from V and 10 from J; bases not matched to a gene: 21.

CDR3 region: CASSLEGGAAGELFF. CDR3 coding DNA: TGTGCCAGCAGCTTAGAAGGAGGGGCGGCCGGGGAGCTGTTTTTT. The rearrangement uses TRBV7-6 and TRBJ2-2; possibly TRBD2 for D (6 bases). This CDR3 region has 15 residues. The germline V gene has CDR1 SGHVS and CDR2 FNYEAQ. V lost 1 base and J 6 bases, leaving 12 bases between the germline ends.

This clonotype was counted between two and nine times. The chain carries TRBV20-1 and TRBJ2-5; 10 bases agree with TRBD2. This CDR3 spans 14 amino acids. V trimming: 2 bases; J trimming: 7 bases; junction bases outside the gene matches: 7. Per the germline V gene, CDR1 is DFQATT and CDR2 is SNEGSKA (reference sequence). The CDR3 reads CSARPSGSVGTQYF. For the CDR3, the DNA is TGCAGTGCTAGACCTAGCGGGAGTGTCGGGACCCAGTACTTC.

The V call is TRBV29-1, the J call TRBJ2-5; possibly TRBD1 or TRBD2 for D (5 bases each). Trimming shortened V by 4 bases and J by 2 bases, and 20 bases separated the two germline ends. The CDR3 covers 16 residues. Germline CDR1 and CDR2: SQVTM and ANQGSEA. The CDR3 region is CSVVLWGTRNQETQYF. CDR3 coding DNA: TGCAGCGTTGTATTATGGGGGACCAGGAATCAAGAGACCCAGTACTTC.

The chain recombines TRBV4-2 with TRBJ2-2; the D call may be TRBD1 or TRBD2 (5 bases each). The CDR3 is made up of 15 amino acids. V lost 1 base and J 13 bases, leaving 19 bases between the germline ends. Germline V gives CDR1 LGHNA, CDR2 YNFKEQ. This chain's CDR3 is CASSQANLVGTRLFF. In nucleotides, the CDR3 is TGTGCCAGCAGCCAAGCGAACTTAGTTGGGACGCGGCTGTTTTTT.

The chain carries TRBV10-3 and TRBJ2-1, with a tentative D call TRBD1 (6 bases). Germline CDR1 is ENHRY and CDR2 is SYGVKD. V lost 6 bases, J lost 0 bases, and 12 bases lay in between. The CDR3 is 15 residues long. In nucleotides, the CDR3 is TGTGCCATCAGGCAGCAGGGGAGCTCCTACAATGAGCAGTTCTTC. Protein sequence: CAIRQQGSSYNEQFF.

The rearrangement joins TRBV14 to TRBJ2-7, with D possibly TRBD1 on 6 matching bases. CDR1 and CDR2 from the germline V gene are SGHDN and FVKESK. CDR3 length equals 13 residues. Trimming took 4 bases from V and 6 from J, leaving 13 bases between them. CDR3: CASSLGHLAEQYF. DNA for the CDR3: TGTGCCAGCAGCCTGGGACATTTGGCCGAGCAGTACTTC. The entire variable domain, with the rest obtained from reference TRBV14 and TRBJ2-7, is as follows: EAGVTQFPSHSVIEKGQTVTLRCDPISGHDNLYWYRRVMGKEIKFLLHFVKESKQDESGMPNNRFLAERTGGTYSTLKVQPAELEDSGVYFCASSLGHLAEQYFGPGTRLTVT.